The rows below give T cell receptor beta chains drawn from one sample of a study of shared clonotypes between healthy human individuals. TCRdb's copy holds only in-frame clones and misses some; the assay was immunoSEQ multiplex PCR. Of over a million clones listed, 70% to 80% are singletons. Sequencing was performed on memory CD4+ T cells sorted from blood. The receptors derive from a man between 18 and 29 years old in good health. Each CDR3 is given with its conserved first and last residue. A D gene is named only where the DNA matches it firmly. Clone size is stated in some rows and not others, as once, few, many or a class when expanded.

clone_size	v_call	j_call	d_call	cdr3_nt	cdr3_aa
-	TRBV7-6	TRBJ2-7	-	TGTGCCAGCAGCTTAGGGACTGGCGCCCAGGCCTACTACGAGCAGTACTTC	CASSLGTGAQAYYEQYF
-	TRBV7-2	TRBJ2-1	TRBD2	TGTGCCAGCAGCGGAGCGGGAGGGCCCTTCAATGAGCAGTTCTTC	CASSGAGGPFNEQFF
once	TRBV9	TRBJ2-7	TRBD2	TGTGCCAGCAGCGTAGCTTCCGGGAGGGAAGGCTACGAGCAGTACTTC	CASSVASGREGYEQYF
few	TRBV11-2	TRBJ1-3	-	TGTGCCAGCAGCTTAGCTGATCTGGCGGGCTCTGGAAACACCATATATTTT	CASSLADLAGSGNTIYF
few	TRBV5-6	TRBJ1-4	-	TGTGCCAGCAGCTTGGCAGGGAGCGAAAAACTGTTTTTT	CASSLAGSEKLFF
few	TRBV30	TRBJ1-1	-	TGTGCCTGCCGAAAGTCGACGACCACTTTCTTT	CACRKSTTTFF
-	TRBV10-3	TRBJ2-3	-	TGTGCCATCAGTGACGCCGACTACCGAGGGACCGATACGCAGTATTTT	CAISDADYRGTDTQYF
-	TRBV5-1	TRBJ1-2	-	TGCGCCAGCAGCTTGGAACGGGGAAACTATGGCTACACCTTC	CASSLERGNYGYTF
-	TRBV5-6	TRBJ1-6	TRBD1	TGTGCCAGCAGCCTGGGACAGGGCATCTATAATTCACCCCTCCACTTT	CASSLGQGIYNSPLHF
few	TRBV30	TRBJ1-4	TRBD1	TGTGCCTGGAGTGGGACAGGAGGCCTGTTTTTT	CAWSGTGGLFF
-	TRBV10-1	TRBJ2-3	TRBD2	TGCGCCAGCCGGGAGGGCCAGGGCAACACAGATACGCAGTATTTT	CASREGQGNTDTQYF
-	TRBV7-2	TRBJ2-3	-	TGTGCCAGCAGCTTGGGCCTAGGTAACACAGATACGCAGTATTTT	CASSLGLGNTDTQYF
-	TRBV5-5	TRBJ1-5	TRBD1	TGTGCCAGCAGCTTGGAGGCAGGGGGCCGTCAGCCCCAGCATTTT	CASSLEAGGRQPQHF
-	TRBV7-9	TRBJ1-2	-	TGTGCCAGCAGCGCTACAGGAGGTCATTTGGCTAACTATGGCTACACCTTC	CASSATGGHLANYGYTF
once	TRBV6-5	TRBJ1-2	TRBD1	TGTGCCACCTCGGGACAGCTATCGGGAGGCTACACCTTC	CATSGQLSGGYTF
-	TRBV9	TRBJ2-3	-	TGTGCCAGCAGCGTAGCGGGGGCGTTCACAGATACGCAGTATTTT	CASSVAGAFTDTQYF
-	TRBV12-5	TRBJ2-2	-	TGTGCTAGTGGCCGGGGCGATTCCCCCGGGGAGCTGTTTTTT	CASGRGDSPGELFF